These 12 T cell receptor beta chains share one sample of origin, sequenced in a study of blood T cells in healthy people across ages. The authors ran a second PCR of roughly 6 to 12 cycles using a sample-barcoded 5' primer and a J-beta primer mix. Each CDR3 protein gets one entry after TCRdb re-called the 5' RACE reads with MiXCR. The table includes roughly 1.4 million distinct CDR3 sequences, 45% to 70% detected once. The specimen sequenced was blood. Receptors were obtained from a man between 18 and 29 years old in good health.

This chain links TRBV29-1 with TRBJ2-7, with D possibly called TRBD1 or TRBD2 (5 bases each). Trimming removed 4 bases at V and 5 bases at J, with 9 bases between. CDR1 and CDR2 from the germline V gene are SQVTM and ANQGSEA. The CDR3 is 11 residues long. CDR3 coding DNA: TGCAGCGTTGCCGAGGGGAACGAGCAGTACTTC. Residues: CSVAEGNEQYF.

The V call is TRBV12-5, the J call TRBJ2-7; D is unclear. From germline, CDR1 is LGHNT and CDR2 FRNRAP. With 7 bases removed from V and 3 bases from J, the gap between germline ends came to 19 bases. The CDR3 contains 15 residues. CDR3 in amino acids: CASAPGPDKGYEQYF. CDR3 in DNA: TGTGCTAGTGCCCCCGGCCCGGATAAGGGCTACGAGCAGTACTTC.

This chain joins TRBV20-1 and TRBJ2-1, with TRBD2 identical over 8 bases. The V gene end was trimmed by 5 bases and the J gene end by 8 bases; junction bases not matched to a gene: 11. Germline values: CDR1 DFQATT, CDR2 SNEGSKA (reference sequence). The CDR3 has 14 amino acids. The CDR3 sequence: CSAQPGLGIYEQFF. CDR3 coding DNA: TGCAGTGCTCAACCGGGACTAGGGATCTATGAGCAGTTCTTC.

This clonotype has only a few counts. The chain joins TRBV6-5 to TRBJ1-1, with D perhaps TRBD1 (6 bases). This CDR3 comprises 14 residues. Germline-derived CDR1 and CDR2 are MNHEY and SVGAGI. Between the trimmed V and J ends, which lost 6 bases and 5 bases, there was a span of 16 bases. CDR3: CASSPQGRLTEAFF. As DNA, the CDR3 is TGTGCCAGCAGCCCCCAGGGGAGATTGACTGAAGCTTTCTTT.

The chain uses TRBV27 and TRBJ2-1, with D hard to call. Germline CDR1 reads MNHEY; CDR2 reads SMNVEV (reference sequence). CDR3 length: 13 residues. The V gene lost 4 bases and the J gene lost 7 bases, with 11 bases spanning the gap. The chain's CDR3 is CASSSNRLNEQFF. DNA of the CDR3: TGTGCCAGCAGTTCGAACCGTTTAAATGAGCAGTTCTTC.

CDR3 protein: CSARQLRNTDTQYF. The CDR3 coding sequence is TGCAGTGCTAGACAACTACGTAACACAGATACGCAGTATTTT. The V gene is TRBV20-1, the J gene TRBJ2-3; D uncertain. The CDR3 is 14 amino acids. Germline loops: CDR1 DFQATT, CDR2 SNEGSKA (reference sequence). Trimming took off 2 bases at V and 2 bases at J, with 11 bases between the two ends.

This chain uses TRBV14 with TRBJ1-2; no clear D gene. Germline-derived CDR1 and CDR2 are SGHDN and FVKESK. V was trimmed by 0 bases and J by 2 bases, leaving 7 bases between them. The CDR3 contains 14 residues. The CDR3 protein is CASSQESDNYGYTF. The CDR3 DNA sequence: TGTGCCAGCAGCCAAGAATCGGACAACTATGGCTACACCTTC.

V gene TRBV7-9 combines with J gene TRBJ1-1; D is possibly TRBD1 (6 bases). Germline V gene data show CDR1 as SEHNR and CDR2 as FQNEAQ (reference sequence). The CDR3 loop spans 11 amino acids. The ends were cut back, 5 bases at V and 11 bases at J, with 12 bases in the middle. The CDR3 coding sequence is TGTGCCAGCAGCCCCACAGGGTTCGCTTTCTTT. Protein product: CASSPTGFAFF.

This clonotype was counted between two and nine times. The genes are TRBV25-1 and TRBJ1-2; D might be TRBD1 (6 bases). Per the germline V gene, CDR1 is MGHDK and CDR2 is SYGVNS. The CDR3 is 13 residues long. Trimming pared 3 bases from V and 6 bases from J, leaving 11 bases between. CDR3 protein: CASSDPGADGYTF. The DNA of the CDR3 is TGTGCCAGCAGTGACCCGGGGGCCGATGGCTACACCTTC.

The CDR3 DNA follows: TGTGCCAGCAGCTTAGGCCCTGGCAGGGGATCGTCACCCCTCCACTTT. Its translation is CASSLGPGRGSSPLHF. V is TRBV13 and J is TRBJ1-6; D is possibly TRBD1 (6 bases). The CDR3 has 16 amino acids. CDR1 and CDR2 from the germline V gene are PRHDT and FYEKMQ (reference sequence). V lost 0 bases and J 10 bases, leaving 16 bases between the germline ends.

The chain combines TRBV4-1 with TRBJ2-7; no reliable D call. The germline V and J ends were trimmed by 4 bases and 2 bases, with 12 bases remaining between them. CDR1 MGHRA and CDR2 YSYEKL come from the germline V gene. This CDR3 is built from 14 residues. The CDR3 nucleotides read TGCGCCAGCAGCCCCCTCCCACGGACCTACGAGCAGTACTTC. Its translation: CASSPLPRTYEQYF.

This clonotype has a single count. This chain uses TRBV11-3 with TRBJ2-1; 7 bases agree with TRBD2. CDR3 size: 15 residues. V lost 1 base and J lost 5; bases outside the gene matches: 5. CDR1 and CDR2 (germline): SGHNT, YENEEA. The CDR3 bases are TGTGCCAGCAGCTTAGTTCAAGCGGGACACAATGAGCAGTTCTTC. This gives the protein CASSLVQAGHNEQFF.